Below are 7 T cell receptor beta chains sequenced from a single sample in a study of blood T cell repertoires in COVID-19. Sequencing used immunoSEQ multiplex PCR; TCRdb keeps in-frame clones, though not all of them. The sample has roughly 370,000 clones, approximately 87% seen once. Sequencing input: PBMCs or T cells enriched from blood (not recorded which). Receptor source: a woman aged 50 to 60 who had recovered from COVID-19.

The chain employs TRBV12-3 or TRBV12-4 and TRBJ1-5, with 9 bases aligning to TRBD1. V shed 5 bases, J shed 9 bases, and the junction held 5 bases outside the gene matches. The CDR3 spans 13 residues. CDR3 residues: CASSIGGQGPQHF. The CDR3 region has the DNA TGTGCCAGCAGTATCGGGGGACAGGGGCCCCAGCATTTT.

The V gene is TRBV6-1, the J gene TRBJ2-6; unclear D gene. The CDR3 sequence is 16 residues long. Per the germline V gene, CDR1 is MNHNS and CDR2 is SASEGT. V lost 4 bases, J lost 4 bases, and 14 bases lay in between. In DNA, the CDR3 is TGTGCCAGCAGTGGAAGCATGTTCGCCGGGGCCAACGTCCTGACTTTC. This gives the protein CASSGSMFAGANVLTF.

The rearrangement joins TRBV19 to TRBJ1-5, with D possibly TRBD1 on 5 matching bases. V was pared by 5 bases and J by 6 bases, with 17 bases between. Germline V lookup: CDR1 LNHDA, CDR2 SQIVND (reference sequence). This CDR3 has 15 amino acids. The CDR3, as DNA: TGTGCCAGTAGTGGGTCCGATGGGGCCGCTCAGCCCCAGCATTTT. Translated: CASSGSDGAAQPQHF.

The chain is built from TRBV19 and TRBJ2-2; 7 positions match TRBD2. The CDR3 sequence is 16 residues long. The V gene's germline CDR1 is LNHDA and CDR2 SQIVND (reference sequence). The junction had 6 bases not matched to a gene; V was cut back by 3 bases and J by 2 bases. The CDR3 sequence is CASSMRAGTNTGELFF. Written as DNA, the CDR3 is TGTGCCAGTAGTATGAGAGCGGGGACTAACACCGGGGAGCTGTTTTTT. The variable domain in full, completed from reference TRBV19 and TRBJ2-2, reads DGGITQSPKYLFRKEGQNVTLSCEQNLNHDAMYWYRQDPGQGLRLIYYSQIVNDFQKGDIAEGYSVSREKKESFPLTVTSAQKNPTAFYLCASSMRAGTNTGELFFGEGSRLTVL.

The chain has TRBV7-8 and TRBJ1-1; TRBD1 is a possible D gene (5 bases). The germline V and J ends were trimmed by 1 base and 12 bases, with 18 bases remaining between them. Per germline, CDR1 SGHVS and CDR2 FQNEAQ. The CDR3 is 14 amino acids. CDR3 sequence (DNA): TGTGCCAGCAGCTTAGGCGGGACCTCAGTTAGGCCTTTCTTT. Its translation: CASSLGGTSVRPFF.

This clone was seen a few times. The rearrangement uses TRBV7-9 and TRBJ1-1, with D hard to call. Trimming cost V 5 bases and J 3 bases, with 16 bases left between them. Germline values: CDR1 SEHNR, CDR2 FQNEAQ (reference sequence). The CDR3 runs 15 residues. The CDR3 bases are TGTGCCAGCAGCCCATACCTCACTTTGGACACTGAAGCTTTCTTT. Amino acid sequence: CASSPYLTLDTEAFF. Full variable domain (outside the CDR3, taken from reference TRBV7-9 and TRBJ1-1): DTGVSQNPRHKITKRGQNVTFRCDPISEHNRLYWYRQTLGQGPEFLTYFQNEAQLEKSRLLSDRFSAERPKGSFSTLEIQRTEQGDSAMYLCASSPYLTLDTEAFFGQGTRLTVV.

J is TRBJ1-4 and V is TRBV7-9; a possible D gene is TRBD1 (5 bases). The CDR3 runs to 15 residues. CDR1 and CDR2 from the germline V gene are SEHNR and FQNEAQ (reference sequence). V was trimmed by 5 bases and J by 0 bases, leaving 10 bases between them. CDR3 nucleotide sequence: TGTGCCAGCAGCGGGGGGATGGCAACTAATGAAAAACTGTTTTTT. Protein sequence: CASSGGMATNEKLFF.